This T cell receptor (beta chain) emerged from a study of cytomegalovirus exposure and HLA in healthy donors. Study conclusions and caveats: Reportedly, TCR beta sequences accurately predicted HLA-A and HLA-B alleles in most subjects. Presence/absence analyses assumed roughly uniform sequencing depth across donors. One later analysis reportedly identified an Asian-associated ancestry cluster that showed fewer N-insertions than the roughly 700-donor mean.

As regards this clone: Antigen specificity is unknown.

Germline V gives CDR1 LNHDA, CDR2 SQIVND (reference sequence). This CDR3 spans 15 amino acids. Trimming removed 3 bases from V and 1 base from J, with 10 bases in between. The PCR ran on 60 Vbeta and 13 Jbeta primers. Data came from immunoSEQ multiplex PCR; TCRdb stores just in-frame clones and leaves some out. This sample carries 100,000 or so clones, 74% of them seen once, and the ten largest clones take 2.6%. Source material: PBMCs. The sequence came from a man aged 50 to 60 in good health and CMV-seropositive. This chain links TRBV19 with TRBJ1-3; D not certain. CDR3 protein: CASSMFRGSGNTIYF. The CDR3, as DNA: TGTGCCAGTAGTATGTTTCGGGGTTCTGGAAACACCATATATTTT.